The T cell receptor (beta chain) under discussion was sequenced for a study of cytotoxic CD8 clonotypes in ibrutinib-treated CLL. Assay used: immunoSEQ multiplex PCR; TCRdb lists only in-frame clones, some missing. Of 250,000 to 350,000 clones in the sample, roughly three quarters were seen once. This CDR3 comprises 11 residues. Germline assignment: CDR1 SGHAT and CDR2 FQNNGV. The V gene lost 4 bases and the J gene lost 3 bases, with 3 bases spanning the gap. The V and J genes are TRBV11-2 and TRBJ2-5, with D unresolved. The TCR was taken from a human donor with chronic lymphocytic leukemia. The sample consisted of PBMCs, taken at disease progression, from a patient treated with ibrutinib. CDR3 protein: CASSSEETQYF. Here the CDR3 DNA reads TGTGCCAGCAGCTCCGAAGAGACCCAGTACTTC.